What follows are 14 T cell receptor beta chains derived from one specimen sequenced in a study of blood T cell repertoires in COVID-19. Assay used: immunoSEQ multiplex PCR; TCRdb lists only in-frame clones, some missing. The table records 300,000 to 350,000 clones, approximately 89% of them present only once. What was sequenced was peripheral blood. Source of these receptors: a woman aged 55 to 70 with COVID-19, enrolled during active disease.

J is TRBJ1-5 and V is TRBV29-1, with D unclear. Trimming left V 7 bases short and J 3 bases short, with 13 bases between. CDR3 length equals 13 residues. Germline CDR1 SQVTM, CDR2 ANQGSEA. The CDR3 DNA reads as TGCAGCGCCGGCGGGCGGGACAATCAGCCCCAGCATTTT. Its translation is CSAGGRDNQPQHF.

This sequence joins TRBV5-4 and TRBJ1-2; 7 nucleotides align to TRBD1. The CDR3 has 16 residues. V was pared by 6 bases and J by 3 bases, with 14 bases of the junction left unmatched. CDR1 and CDR2 (germline): SGHNT, YYREEE (reference sequence). Here the CDR3 DNA reads TGTGCCAGCACGCCCTCCGGGACAGACAATGACTATGGCTACACCTTC. Its protein product is CASTPSGTDNDYGYTF.

The J gene is TRBJ1-2, the V gene TRBV18; D is unresolved. The germline V and J ends were trimmed by 3 bases and 2 bases, with 13 bases remaining between them. CDR1 is KGHSH and CDR2 is LQKENI in the germline V gene. The CDR3 loop spans 15 amino acids. Here the CDR3 DNA reads TGTGCCAGCTCACCCCCGCAGGCGGGGAACTATGGCTACACCTTC. This translates into CASSPPQAGNYGYTF.

The rearrangement uses TRBV5-1 and TRBJ1-1; TRBD1 is a possible D gene (6 bases). Germline CDR1 SGHRS, CDR2 YFSETQ. V was cut by 4 bases and J by 4 bases, with 14 bases left in between. This CDR3 contains 14 residues. The CDR3 sequence is CASSDRSPITEAFF. DNA of the CDR3: TGCGCCAGCAGCGACAGGTCACCGATCACTGAAGCTTTCTTT.

This CDR3 reads CASSEGTGTEAFF. The CDR3 region has the DNA TGTGCCAGCAGTGAGGGGACAGGGACCGAAGCTTTCTTT. This chain joins TRBV6-4 and TRBJ1-1; 9 nucleotides line up with TRBD1. The CDR3 has 13 residues. The germline V gene encodes CDR1 MRHNA and CDR2 SNTAGT. After removal of 3 bases from V and 8 bases from J, the junction contained 4 bases not matched to a gene.

V gene TRBV12-3 or TRBV12-4 combines with J gene TRBJ2-7; 8 bases agree with TRBD2. V lost 3 bases to trimming and J lost 10 bases; unmatched junction nucleotides: 2. This CDR3 is 11 amino acids long. The CDR3 is CASSFREGQYF. DNA of the CDR3: TGTGCCAGCAGTTTTCGGGAGGGCCAGTACTTC.

This clone was seen a single time. The rearrangement uses TRBV7-8 and TRBJ1-5; D perhaps matches TRBD1 (5 bases). The CDR3 is made up of 14 amino acids. Germline V CDR1 and CDR2: SGHVS, FQNEAQ. Trimming cost V 2 bases and J 2 bases, with 7 bases left between them. CDR3: CASSLTGGNQPQHF. The CDR3 coding sequence is TGTGCCAGCAGCTTAACAGGAGGCAATCAGCCCCAGCATTTT.

The V call is TRBV5-1, the J call TRBJ2-7; D is possibly TRBD1 (6 bases). V was shortened by 2 bases and J by 2 bases, with 11 bases between the two germline ends. Germline V CDR1 and CDR2: SGHRS, YFSETQ. The CDR3 is made up of 14 amino acids. DNA of the CDR3: TGCGCCAGCAGCTTAGGACAGATTACCTACGAGCAGTACTTC. The encoded protein is CASSLGQITYEQYF.

This clone has a single count. The rearrangement joins TRBV11-2 to TRBJ2-7; D perhaps matches TRBD1 (5 bases). Germline lookup yields CDR1 SGHAT and CDR2 FQNNGV. The CDR3 has 14 residues. Trimming stripped 1 base from V and 3 bases from J, with 10 bases between. For the CDR3, the DNA is TGTGCCAGCAGCTTAGGGTACCAGGGCTACGAGCAGTACTTC. Translated, it gives CASSLGYQGYEQYF.

The V call is TRBV6-5, the J call TRBJ1-6; D possibly corresponds to TRBD1 (6 bases). Germline V CDR1 and CDR2: MNHEY, SVGAGI. This CDR3 comprises 14 residues. V lost 6 bases and J 13 bases, leaving 19 bases between the germline ends. The CDR3 here is CASRPTGKTPPLHF. CDR3 nucleotides: TGTGCCAGCAGGCCTACAGGGAAGACTCCCCCCCTCCACTTT.

The rearrangement joins TRBV3-1 (or the pseudogene TRBV3-2) to TRBJ1-2; TRBD1 might be the D (6 bases). V gave up 5 bases and J gave up 0 bases, with 10 bases separating them. Germline CDR1 reads LGHDT; CDR2 reads YNNKEL (reference sequence). The CDR3 is 14 amino acids. CDR3 nucleotides: TGTGCCAGCAGCTCCCGGACAGCTAACTATGGCTACACCTTC. Translation gives CASSSRTANYGYTF.

This clone turned up a few times. This sequence joins TRBV6-2 or TRBV6-3 and TRBJ1-5; unclear D gene. CDR3 size: 15 residues. Germline V CDR1 and CDR2: MNHEY, SVGEGT. The V end was cut by 2 bases, the J end by 6 bases, with 14 bases between. The CDR3 nucleotides read TGTGCCAGCAGTTACGAGGGCGGTTATAGTCAGCCCCAGCATTTT. Translated, it gives CASSYEGGYSQPQHF.

V is TRBV7-3 and J is TRBJ1-6; D remains unclear. The V gene's germline CDR1 is SGHTA and CDR2 FQGTGA. The CDR3 sequence is 14 residues long. The V gene lost 5 bases and the J gene lost 8 bases, with 13 bases spanning the gap. The CDR3 DNA follows: TGTGCCAGCAGCCCGAGAGGGAGGGATTCACCCCTCCACTTT. Its protein product is CASSPRGRDSPLHF. The full variable domain, its missing parts supplied by reference TRBV7-3 and TRBJ1-6, is GAGVSQTPSNKVTEKGKYVELRCDPISGHTALYWYRQSLGQGPEFLIYFQGTGAADDSGLPNDRFFAVRPEGSVSTLKIQRTERGDSAVYLCASSPRGRDSPLHFGNGTRLTVT.

The chain couples TRBV9 to TRBJ2-2, with TRBD2 as a possible D gene (6 bases). V lost 3 bases, J lost 5 bases, and 11 bases lay in between. The CDR3 is 14 amino acids. CDR1 and CDR2 (germline): SGDLS, YYNGEE. The CDR3 nucleotides are TGTGCCAGCAGCGAGTCGGGGGTAACCGGGGAGCTGTTTTTT. It yields the protein CASSESGVTGELFF.